This TCR beta chain appears in the sequencing data of a study of CD8+CD57+ T cells in acquired aplastic anemia (dated 2018 in TCRdb). A note on the overall study: DNA extracted from sorted CD4+ and CD8+ cells had a mean of around 3 ug, with a range of about 0.2 to 30 ug. Healthy donor samples averaged approximately 10 million reads for CD4+ and fewer than 12 million for CD8+ cells.

TCR repertoires of sorted CD4+ and CD8+ blood T cells from severe aplastic anemia patients and healthy subjects were deep-sequenced in the study. Ficoll-Paque density gradient centrifugation was used to isolate peripheral blood mononuclear cells. CD4+ and CD8+ T cells were sorted by FACS or magnetic beads before DNA extraction. Genomic DNA served as template for TCR beta VDJ combination and CDR3 sequence profiling. TCR repertoire sequencing was run on an Illumina HiSeq 2000. On the study's bioinformatics: TRBV/TRBJ rearrangement plots, CDR3 size and DJ length profiles, and Simpson's diversity index were used to evaluate the repertoires. The most abundant DNA sequence in the deep sequencing data was taken as the immunodominant clone. CDR3 amino acid sequences were checked for sharing between subjects and were compared against published repertoires and the VDJdb database. Using fastp at Q25 and MiXCR, TCRdb reprocessed the public reads and kept productive beta chains. Rows are combined by CDR3 protein, so each entry shows the most common genes and DNA. These V and J calls originate from TCRdb's pipeline instead of the authors' own analysis. A total of tens of thousands of distinct CDR3 sequences appear in this sample, more than 75% of them only once. The ten largest make up about 23% of the sample.

For this clonotype: Which antigen it targets is not known. No base quality information exists; no much larger clone differs at one position.

The paper's findings and limits, for the study overall: Around 27 CD8+ CDR3 sequences were shared between patients and controls but appeared highly expressed in patients and within their immunodominant clones. Patients and healthy controls showed no significant difference in CD8+ Simpson's diversity (P=0.060).

V is pruned by 5 bases and J by 6 bases, leaving 2 bases of the junction without a gene match. From the cysteine through the phenylalanine, the CDR3 covers 12 amino acids. Here the CDR3 DNA is all that survives: 36 bases in frame from base 1. From a lookup of the germline V gene, CDR1 and CDR2 are SGHTA and FQGNSA. The TCR originated in a human donor in good health, serving as a control. Specimen: sorted CD4+, CD8+, or CD8+CD57+ T cells (not recorded which) from PBMCs. The rearrangement joined TRBV7-2 to TRBJ1-2; 8 central bases correspond to TRBD1. Here is the DNA: TGTGCCAGCAGCAGACAGGGGAATGGCTACACCTTC. Translated, it gives CASSRQGNGYTF.